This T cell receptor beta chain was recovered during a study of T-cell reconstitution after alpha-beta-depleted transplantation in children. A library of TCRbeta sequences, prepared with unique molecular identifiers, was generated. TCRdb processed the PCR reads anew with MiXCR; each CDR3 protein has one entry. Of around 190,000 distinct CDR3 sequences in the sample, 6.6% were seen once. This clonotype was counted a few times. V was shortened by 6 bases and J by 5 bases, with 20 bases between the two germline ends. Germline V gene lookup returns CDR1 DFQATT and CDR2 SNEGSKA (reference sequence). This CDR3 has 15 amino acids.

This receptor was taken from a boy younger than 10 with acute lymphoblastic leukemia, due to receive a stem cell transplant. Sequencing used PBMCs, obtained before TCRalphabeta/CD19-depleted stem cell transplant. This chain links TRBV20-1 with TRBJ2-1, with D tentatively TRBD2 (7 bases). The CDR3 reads CSAYWPGGPDNEQFF. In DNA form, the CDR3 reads TGCAGTGCGTACTGGCCGGGGGGCCCGGACAATGAGCAGTTCTTC.